This T cell receptor (beta chain) was obtained from a study of shared clonotypes between healthy human individuals. Study-wide context: Researchers drew samples from a couple of women and three men aged 18 to 49. Each donor's CD4 naive and CD4 memory cells filled three plates apiece, CD8 naive two, and CD8 memory one.

Each replicate PCR on the sorted subsets used 150 to 200 ng DNA (about 30,000 T cell genomes). Here immunoSEQ multiplex PCR was the method, and the copy in TCRdb shows in-frame clones only, minus some. The top ten clones hold around 1.6% of a sample with hundreds of thousands of clones, over 65% of them seen once. Deletions cut 6 bases from V and 3 bases from J, with 21 bases between. The germline V gene has CDR1 MDHEN and CDR2 SYDVKM. This CDR3 has 18 amino acids. Sequenced: memory CD4+ T cells sorted from blood. Subset given: CD45RA-negative fraction. The clonotype was recovered from a woman between 25 and 40 years old in good health. The V call is TRBV28, the J call TRBJ2-6; D remains ambiguous. CDR3 coding DNA: TGTGCCAGCAGCTCCGCCGCAGTGGAAATCTTTGGGGCCAACGTCCTGACTTTC. As protein: CASSSAAVEIFGANVLTF.